A selection of T cell receptor beta chains follows, all from one sample in a study of brain T cells in children with intractable seizures. Using immunoSEQ multiplex PCR, the repertoire was profiled, and TCRdb retains in-frame clones only, with some absent. Of about 80,000 clones detected, around 91% appear once; the ten largest clones hold around 25%. Sequencing was performed on peripheral blood, taken at surgery. The receptors stem from a girl aged 2-9 years with Rasmussen encephalitis and intractable seizures. The CDR3 runs from the conserved cysteine through the conserved F or W. D genes are given only for firm matches. For some rows the clone size is stated as once, few or many, or as a class when expanded; others skip it.

abundance: .; v_gene: TRBV10-3; j_gene: TRBJ1-1; d_gene: TRBD1; CDR3aa: CAISSGQEKAFF; CDR3nt: TGTGCCATCAGCTCCGGACAGGAGAAAGCTTTCTTT
abundance: .; v_gene: TRBV5-4; j_gene: TRBJ2-1; d_gene: TRBD2; CDR3aa: CASSLGLAGGDEQFF; CDR3nt: TGTGCCAGCAGCTTGGGACTAGCGGGAGGCGATGAGCAGTTCTTC
abundance: once; v_gene: TRBV27; j_gene: TRBJ1-1; d_gene: .; CDR3aa: CASSLFRRDTEAFF; CDR3nt: TGTGCCAGCAGTTTATTCCGCAGGGACACTGAAGCTTTCTTT
abundance: .; v_gene: TRBV4-1; j_gene: TRBJ2-7; d_gene: .; CDR3aa: CASSQGWSGYEQYF; CDR3nt: TGCGCCAGCAGCCAAGGTTGGTCAGGGTACGAGCAGTACTTC
abundance: .; v_gene: TRBV11-3; j_gene: TRBJ2-1; d_gene: TRBD2; CDR3aa: CASSPKRGVAQFF; CDR3nt: TGTGCCAGCAGCCCAAAGCGGGGGGTTGCGCAGTTCTTC
abundance: .; v_gene: TRBV24-1; j_gene: TRBJ2-3; d_gene: .; CDR3aa: CATSDPRAASTDTQYF; CDR3nt: TGTGCCACCAGTGACCCTAGAGCGGCTAGCACAGATACGCAGTATTTT
abundance: .; v_gene: TRBV6-4; j_gene: TRBJ1-3; d_gene: .; CDR3aa: CASSDWRGFQEF; CDR3nt: TGTGCCAGCAGTGACTGGCGGGGCTTCCAGGAATTT
abundance: .; v_gene: TRBV6-5; j_gene: TRBJ2-7; d_gene: .; CDR3aa: CASRSSYEQYF; CDR3nt: TGTGCCAGCAGATCTTCCTACGAGCAGTACTTC
abundance: few; v_gene: TRBV13; j_gene: TRBJ2-7; d_gene: .; CDR3aa: CASSSQAITGLVYEQYF; CDR3nt: TGTGCCAGCAGCTCCCAAGCCATAACTGGACTGGTCTACGAGCAGTACTTC
abundance: .; v_gene: TRBV7-6; j_gene: TRBJ2-7; d_gene: TRBD1; CDR3aa: CASSLTGAMDEQYF; CDR3nt: TGTGCCAGCAGCTTAACAGGGGCTATGGACGAGCAGTACTTC
abundance: .; v_gene: TRBV30; j_gene: TRBJ2-7; d_gene: TRBD1; CDR3aa: CAWSVNRGNYEQYF; CDR3nt: TGTGCCTGGAGTGTAAACAGGGGGAACTACGAGCAGTACTTC
abundance: .; v_gene: TRBV7-2; j_gene: TRBJ1-5; d_gene: TRBD1; CDR3aa: CASRRTGDNQPQHF; CDR3nt: TGTGCCAGCAGAAGAACAGGGGACAATCAGCCCCAGCATTTT
abundance: .; v_gene: TRBV27; j_gene: TRBJ2-5; d_gene: .; CDR3aa: CASSRRRTVQETQYF; CDR3nt: TGTGCCAGCAGTCGAAGACGGACGGTTCAAGAGACCCAGTACTTC
abundance: .; v_gene: TRBV9; j_gene: TRBJ2-5; d_gene: .; CDR3aa: CASSVGGRVRETQYF; CDR3nt: TGTGCCAGCAGCGTAGGGGGTAGGGTACGGGAGACCCAGTACTTC
abundance: .; v_gene: TRBV7-9; j_gene: TRBJ2-3; d_gene: TRBD2; CDR3aa: CASSLASGSPDTQYF; CDR3nt: TGTGCCAGCAGCTTAGCTAGCGGGAGCCCAGATACGCAGTATTTT
abundance: .; v_gene: TRBV18; j_gene: TRBJ1-3; d_gene: .; CDR3aa: CASSPGSGNTIYF; CDR3nt: TGTGCCAGCTCACCGGGCTCTGGAAACACCATATATTTT
abundance: .; v_gene: TRBV18; j_gene: TRBJ2-5; d_gene: .; CDR3aa: CASSIQETQYF; CDR3nt: TGTGCCAGCTCCATCCAAGAGACCCAGTACTTC
abundance: .; v_gene: TRBV25-1; j_gene: TRBJ2-2; d_gene: TRBD1; CDR3aa: CASSGRTGVNTGELFF; CDR3nt: TGTGCCAGCAGTGGGAGGACAGGGGTGAACACCGGGGAGCTGTTTTTT
abundance: .; v_gene: TRBV29-1; j_gene: TRBJ1-4; d_gene: .; CDR3aa: CSAPGTGNEKLFF; CDR3nt: TGCAGCGCCCCCGGGACGGGTAATGAAAAACTGTTTTTT
abundance: .; v_gene: TRBV10-3; j_gene: TRBJ2-5; d_gene: .; CDR3aa: CAIRTGPEETQYF; CDR3nt: TGTGCCATCAGGACGGGGCCAGAGGAGACCCAGTACTTC
abundance: .; v_gene: TRBV10-1; j_gene: TRBJ2-7; d_gene: TRBD1; CDR3aa: CASSEGGTGDYEQYF; CDR3nt: TGCGCCAGCAGTGAGGGGGGGACAGGGGATTACGAGCAGTACTTC
abundance: .; v_gene: TRBV7-9; j_gene: TRBJ2-7; d_gene: TRBD1; CDR3aa: CASSLARGQGNYEQYF; CDR3nt: TGTGCCAGCAGCTTAGCTCGGGGACAGGGCAACTACGAGCAGTACTTC
abundance: .; v_gene: TRBV30; j_gene: TRBJ1-6; d_gene: .; CDR3aa: CAWSAGVNNSPLHF; CDR3nt: TGTGCCTGGAGTGCAGGGGTTAACAATTCACCCCTCCACTTT
abundance: few; v_gene: TRBV19; j_gene: TRBJ1-5; d_gene: .; CDR3aa: CASSLDGAVAQPQHF; CDR3nt: TGTGCCAGTAGTCTCGACGGGGCGGTGGCGCAGCCCCAGCATTTT
abundance: few; v_gene: TRBV9; j_gene: TRBJ2-3; d_gene: .; CDR3aa: CASSSRLTTSTDTQYF; CDR3nt: TGTGCCAGCAGCTCTCGACTAACCACTAGCACAGATACGCAGTATTTT
abundance: .; v_gene: TRBV2; j_gene: TRBJ1-2; d_gene: TRBD1; CDR3aa: CASSFTYGQGNNYGYTF; CDR3nt: TGTGCCAGCAGTTTCACCTACGGACAGGGCAACAACTATGGCTACACCTTC
abundance: .; v_gene: TRBV24-1; j_gene: TRBJ1-1; d_gene: .; CDR3aa: CATSVTVMNTEAFF; CDR3nt: TGTGCCACCAGTGTAACAGTCATGAACACTGAAGCTTTCTTT
abundance: .; v_gene: TRBV18; j_gene: TRBJ2-3; d_gene: TRBD2; CDR3aa: CASTPLAGTDTQYF; CDR3nt: TGTGCCAGCACCCCCCTAGCGGGCACAGATACGCAGTATTTT
abundance: .; v_gene: TRBV14; j_gene: TRBJ1-6; d_gene: .; CDR3aa: CASSHDKGAYSPLHF; CDR3nt: TGTGCCAGCAGCCATGACAAGGGCGCCTATTCACCCCTCCACTTT
abundance: .; v_gene: TRBV30; j_gene: TRBJ2-1; d_gene: TRBD2; CDR3aa: CAWSSAGTSAFF; CDR3nt: TGTGCCTGGAGTTCCGCCGGGACTAGCGCGTTCTTC
abundance: .; v_gene: TRBV12-5; j_gene: TRBJ2-7; d_gene: .; CDR3aa: CASGLPHLYEQYF; CDR3nt: TGTGCTAGTGGTTTGCCACACCTCTACGAGCAGTACTTC
abundance: .; v_gene: TRBV3-1/TRBV3-2; j_gene: TRBJ2-5; d_gene: .; CDR3aa: CASSQDLGVKEETQYF; CDR3nt: TGTGCCAGCAGCCAAGATCTGGGGGTTAAGGAAGAGACCCAGTACTTC
abundance: .; v_gene: TRBV19; j_gene: TRBJ2-3; d_gene: TRBD2; CDR3aa: CASSIRREYTQYF; CDR3nt: TGTGCCAGTAGTATAAGGCGGGAGTATACGCAGTATTTT
abundance: .; v_gene: TRBV4-1; j_gene: TRBJ1-6; d_gene: .; CDR3aa: CASSRGAWMNSPLHF; CDR3nt: TGCGCCAGCAGCCGGGGGGCCTGGATGAATTCACCCCTCCACTTT
abundance: .; v_gene: TRBV25-1; j_gene: TRBJ1-3; d_gene: .; CDR3aa: CASSEPGQFSGNTIYF; CDR3nt: TGTGCCAGCAGTGAACCTGGACAGTTCTCTGGAAACACCATATATTTT